The 6 T cell receptor beta chains presented below share a single source sample, sequenced in a study of Graves' ophthalmopathy and Graves' hyperthyroidism. TCR beta CDR3 amplification used RNA transcripts. RT-PCR was first run with HTBI primers, then multiplex PCR in a second round. A single record per CDR3 protein comes from TCRdb applying MiXCR to the multiplex PCR reads. The repertoire has about 620,000 distinct CDR3 sequences, about 24% of them found once; the top ten carry approximately 7.7%. The sample consisted of peripheral blood. These receptor sequences come from a young woman with stable Graves' hyperthyroidism. Some clones in this sample may be carry-over from other donors' samples.

This clonotype was seen at least ten times. J is TRBJ2-7 and V is TRBV6-5; weak D call: TRBD1 (6 bases). Germline V CDR1 and CDR2: MNHEY, SVGAGI. V lost 4 bases and J lost 1, with 11 bases in between. This CDR3 has 14 residues. The CDR3 region has the DNA TGTGCCAGCAGTTCCCGGGACAAATCCTACGAGCAGTACTTC. This translates into CASSSRDKSYEQYF.

This clonotype has a count of ten or more. J is TRBJ1-2 and V is TRBV13; maybe TRBD1 (5 bases). This CDR3 is built from 14 residues. Germline loops: CDR1 PRHDT, CDR2 FYEKMQ (reference sequence). Trimming took 2 bases from V and 1 from J, leaving 8 bases between them. CDR3 in amino acids: CASSLRGVNYGYTF. In DNA, the CDR3 is TGTGCCAGCAGCTTACGGGGGGTTAACTATGGCTACACCTTC.

At least ten counts were recorded for this clonotype. The V call is TRBV6-5, the J call TRBJ1-1; no clear D. CDR3 length: 15 amino acids. Germline CDR1 is MNHEY and CDR2 is SVGAGI. The V gene lost 2 bases and the J gene lost 4 bases, with 14 bases spanning the gap. The CDR3, as DNA: TGTGCCAGCAGTTACCCGGGAAGGGTGGGCACTGAAGCTTTCTTT. This gives the protein CASSYPGRVGTEAFF.

There are many counts of this clonotype. The chain links TRBV19 to TRBJ1-1; D remains unclear. Trimming removed 3 bases from V and 5 bases from J, with 13 bases in between. CDR3 length: 14 residues. Germline CDR1 is LNHDA and CDR2 is SQIVND (reference sequence). CDR3 residues: CASSIRASLTEAFF. The DNA of the CDR3 is TGTGCCAGTAGTATTCGCGCCTCTTTGACTGAAGCTTTCTTT. Complete variable domain (other parts from reference TRBV19 and TRBJ1-1): DGGITQSPKYLFRKEGQNVTLSCEQNLNHDAMYWYRQDPGQGLRLIYYSQIVNDFQKGDIAEGYSVSREKKESFPLTVTSAQKNPTAFYLCASSIRASLTEAFFGQGTRLTVV.

This clonotype was detected many times. The rearrangement links TRBV6-5 to TRBJ1-2; TRBD1 aligns across 9 bases. Looked up from germline, CDR1 is MNHEY and CDR2 is SVGAGI. The CDR3 contains 13 residues. V gave up 6 bases and J gave up 7 bases; unmatched junction bases: 6. The CDR3 DNA reads as TGTGCCAGCAGAGTACAGGGGGCGAGTGGCTACACCTTC. Its protein product is CASRVQGASGYTF.

This clonotype was detected ten times or more. The chain recombines TRBV6-2 or TRBV6-3 with TRBJ1-5, with a weak D call TRBD1 (6 bases). Germline V CDR1 and CDR2: MNHEY, SVGEGT. The germline V and J ends were trimmed by 6 bases and 2 bases, with 14 bases remaining between them. CDR3 length: 15 residues. CDR3 region: CASSTDSPGNQPQHF. The CDR3 coding sequence is TGTGCCAGCAGCACGGACAGTCCGGGCAATCAGCCCCAGCATTTT.